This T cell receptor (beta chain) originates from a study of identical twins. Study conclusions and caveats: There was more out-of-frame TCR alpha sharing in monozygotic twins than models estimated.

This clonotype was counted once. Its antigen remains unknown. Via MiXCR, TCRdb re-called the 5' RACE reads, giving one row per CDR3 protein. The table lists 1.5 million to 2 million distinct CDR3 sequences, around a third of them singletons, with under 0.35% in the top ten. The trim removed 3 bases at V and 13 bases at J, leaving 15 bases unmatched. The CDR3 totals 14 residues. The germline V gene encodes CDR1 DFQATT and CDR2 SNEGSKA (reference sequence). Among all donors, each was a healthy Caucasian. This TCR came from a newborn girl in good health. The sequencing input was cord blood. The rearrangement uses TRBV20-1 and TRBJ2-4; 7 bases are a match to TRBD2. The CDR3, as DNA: TGCAGTGCTAGGGGCGGGAGTTGGTACAATGAGCAGTACTTC. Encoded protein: CSARGGSWYNEQYF.